This passage covers 19 T cell receptor beta chains from one sample sequenced in a study of blood T cell repertoires in COVID-19. Profiled with immunoSEQ multiplex PCR; TCRdb holds only in-frame clones, not every one. Among just over 150,000 clones, roughly 80% were seen once, and the ten largest hold about 0.58%. The material sequenced was peripheral blood. These receptors were collected from a man aged 60 to 75 with acute or convalescent COVID-19.

V gene TRBV11-2 combines with J gene TRBJ1-1; 8 positions match TRBD1. The V gene's germline CDR1 is SGHAT and CDR2 FQNNGV. This CDR3 region has 15 residues. Losses at the gene ends were 2 bases for V and 0 bases for J; bases not matched to a gene: 2. The DNA for the CDR3 is TGTGCCAGCAGCTTACAGGGGGCGATGAACACTGAAGCTTTCTTT. Protein: CASSLQGAMNTEAFF.

The table lists this clone with a count of one. The chain is built from TRBV5-6 and TRBJ1-2; 10 nucleotides line up with TRBD1. The CDR3 length is 14 residues. In germline, CDR1 is SGHDT, CDR2 YYEEEE. The V and J ends lost 0 bases and 8 bases, in that order; junction bases with no gene match: 4. The CDR3 DNA reads TGTGCCAGCAGCTTGGGACAGGGGGCGGGCGGCTACACCTTC. Encoded protein: CASSLGQGAGGYTF.

V gene TRBV5-1 combines with J gene TRBJ1-6; D call uncertain. Germline loops: CDR1 SGHRS, CDR2 YFSETQ. CDR3 length: 14 residues. Trimming removed 0 bases from V and 5 bases from J, with 6 bases in between. The CDR3 protein is CASSLGQDNSPLHF. The CDR3 nucleotides read TGCGCCAGCAGCTTGGGGCAGGATAATTCACCCCTCCACTTT.

The genes are TRBV19 and TRBJ1-5, with no clear D. V gave up 10 bases and J gave up 2 bases, with 18 bases separating them. CDR3 size: 15 residues. Germline V lookup: CDR1 LNHDA, CDR2 SQIVND (reference sequence). The CDR3 loop is CATKAAAWGNQPQHF. CDR3 in DNA: TGTGCCACTAAGGCCGCGGCATGGGGCAATCAGCCCCAGCATTTT.

The chain carries TRBV29-1 and TRBJ2-7, with 11 bases matching TRBD1. The J segment lost 5 bases and the V segment lost 4 bases, leaving 7 bases of the junction unmatched. This CDR3 has 14 residues. Per germline, CDR1 SQVTM and CDR2 ANQGSEA. The CDR3 nucleotides are TGCAGCGTTGCGAGGGGACAGGGGGATCACGAGCAGTACTTC. Amino acids: CSVARGQGDHEQYF.

The J gene is TRBJ2-7, the V gene TRBV7-3; D is possibly TRBD1 (5 bases). The CDR3 has 13 amino acids. V was trimmed by 3 bases and J by 5 bases, leaving 11 bases between them. Germline CDR1 is SGHTA and CDR2 is FQGTGA. The CDR3 region has the DNA TGTGCCAGCAGCTTGACAGTAAGTGACGAGCAGTACTTC. Translated: CASSLTVSDEQYF.

The rearrangement links TRBV19 to TRBJ2-4; TRBD2 is a possible D gene (5 bases). The CDR3 has 13 residues. Germline CDR1 and CDR2: LNHDA and SQIVND (reference sequence). The V gene lost 6 bases and the J gene lost 7 bases, with 13 bases spanning the gap. The CDR3 DNA sequence: TGTGCCAGTAGAGCCGCCCCGGGGAACATTCAGTACTTC. The encoded protein is CASRAAPGNIQYF.

This chain uses TRBV9 with TRBJ1-1; 7 nucleotides line up with TRBD1. Germline-derived CDR1 and CDR2 are SGDLS and YYNGEE. With V trimmed by 4 bases and J by 3 bases, 6 bases remained unmatched. There are 14 residues in the CDR3. The CDR3 coding sequence is TGTGCCAGCAGCCTAGGACAGGAGGACACTGAAGCTTTCTTT. Translation: CASSLGQEDTEAFF.

The chain's CDR3 is CASSQLGAATQETQYF. Written as DNA, the CDR3 is TGTGCCAGCAGCCAGCTTGGAGCCGCTACCCAAGAGACCCAGTACTTC. The chain is built from TRBV3-1 (or the pseudogene TRBV3-2) and TRBJ2-5; no clear D. Trimming stripped 3 bases from V and 1 base from J, with 15 bases between. Per germline, CDR1 LGHDT and CDR2 YNNKEL (reference sequence). This CDR3 is built from 16 residues.

This chain joins TRBV7-3 and TRBJ2-2; 7 positions agree with TRBD2. This CDR3 has 17 amino acids. The trim removed 4 bases at V and 5 bases at J, leaving 13 bases unmatched. Germline assignment: CDR1 SGHTA and CDR2 FQGTGA. In nucleotides, the CDR3 is TGTGCCAGCAGCTCCCACCTAGGTAGCGGGCGGACCGGGGAGCTGTTTTTT. It is translated as CASSSHLGSGRTGELFF.

The chain is built from TRBV19 and TRBJ1-4, with D perhaps matching TRBD1 (5 bases). The CDR3 is made up of 17 amino acids. CDR1 and CDR2 (germline): LNHDA, SQIVND (reference sequence). V lost 6 bases and J lost 0, with 17 bases in between. The CDR3 bases are TGTGCCAGTAGCCGAGCATCGACAGCCGCAACTAATGAAAAACTGTTTTTT. Amino acid sequence: CASSRASTAATNEKLFF.

This chain uses TRBV19 with TRBJ1-3, with 9 positions matching TRBD1. The CDR3 totals 14 residues. Germline V gene sequence: CDR1 LNHDA, CDR2 SQIVND (reference sequence). V was pared by 9 bases and J by 1 base, with 4 bases of the junction left unmatched. The CDR3 spells CASVQGASGNTIYF. CDR3 DNA: TGTGCCAGCGTACAGGGGGCATCTGGAAACACCATATATTTT. Variable domain in full (rest from reference TRBV19 and TRBJ1-3): DGGITQSPKYLFRKEGQNVTLSCEQNLNHDAMYWYRQDPGQGLRLIYYSQIVNDFQKGDIAEGYSVSREKKESFPLTVTSAQKNPTAFYLCASVQGASGNTIYFGEGSWLTVV.

This clone was seen a few times. This chain's CDR3 is CASSYRGKNTEAFF. The CDR3, as DNA: TGTGCCAGCAGTTACAGGGGGAAGAACACTGAAGCTTTCTTT. The chain links TRBV6-5 to TRBJ1-1; TRBD1 might be the D (6 bases). Germline CDR1 reads MNHEY; CDR2 reads SVGAGI. This CDR3 comprises 14 residues. Trimming shortened V by 2 bases and J by 1 base, and 8 bases separated the two germline ends.

V usage is TRBV7-9 and J usage is TRBJ1-1, with D possibly TRBD1 on 6 matching bases. The V gene lost 3 bases and the J gene lost 0 bases, with 11 bases spanning the gap. Germline CDR1 and CDR2: SEHNR and FQNEAQ (reference sequence). This CDR3 is built from 15 residues. CDR3 coding DNA: TGTGCCAGCAGCTTGTCGCCAGGGGTGAACACTGAAGCTTTCTTT. It specifies CASSLSPGVNTEAFF.

There are many counts of this clone. The chain combines TRBV28 with TRBJ1-2; 8 nucleotides match TRBD1. Germline CDR1 reads MDHEN; CDR2 reads SYDVKM. V lost 6 bases to trimming and J lost 1 base; unmatched junction nucleotides: 4. This CDR3 is built from 14 residues. The CDR3 loop is CASSWTGINYGYTF. In DNA form, the CDR3 reads TGTGCCAGCAGCTGGACAGGGATTAACTATGGCTACACCTTC.

V gene TRBV29-1 combines with J gene TRBJ2-5, with unresolved D. V lost 7 bases and J lost 3, with 6 bases in between. The CDR3 is 10 amino acids. The germline V gene encodes CDR1 SQVTM and CDR2 ANQGSEA. The CDR3 coding sequence is TGCAGCGCCGCAGAAGAGACCCAGTACTTC. Residues: CSAAEETQYF. Using reference TRBV29-1 and TRBJ2-5 for the parts outside the CDR3, the full variable domain is SAVISQKPSRDICQRGTSLTIQCQVDSQVTMMFWYRQQPGQSLTLIATANQGSEATYESGFVIDKFPISRPNLTFSTLTVSNMSPEDSSIYLCSAAEETQYFGPGTRLLVL.

V gene TRBV6-2 or TRBV6-3 combines with J gene TRBJ2-1; a weak D match, TRBD1 (6 bases). Germline CDR1 and CDR2: MNHEY and SVGEGT. V was clipped by 4 bases and J by 5 bases, with 9 bases between them. The CDR3 runs 13 residues. CDR3: CASSWTVHNEQFF. CDR3 DNA: TGTGCCAGCAGTTGGACAGTCCACAATGAGCAGTTCTTC.

The chain carries TRBV11-2 and TRBJ2-1; a possible D gene is TRBD1 (6 bases). Trimming removed 5 bases at V and 4 bases at J, with 9 bases between. Germline V gives CDR1 SGHAT, CDR2 FQNNGV. This CDR3 comprises 13 residues. The chain's CDR3 is CASSNTGYNEQFF. As DNA, the CDR3 is TGTGCCAGCAGCAACACAGGGTACAATGAGCAGTTCTTC. Using reference TRBV11-2 and TRBJ2-1 for the parts outside the CDR3, the full variable domain is EAGVAQSPRYKIIEKRQSVAFWCNPISGHATLYWYQQILGQGPKLLIQFQNNGVVDDSQLPKDRFSAERLKGVDSTLKIQPAKLEDSAVYLCASSNTGYNEQFFGPGTRLTVL.

Here the CDR3 reads CASRHGTGGKETQYF. CDR3 nucleotides: TGTGCCAGCCGACACGGGACAGGGGGAAAAGAGACCCAGTACTTC. V and J are TRBV6-6 and TRBJ2-5, with 11 positions matching TRBD1. Trimming took 8 bases from V and 3 from J; bases not matched to a gene: 8. CDR1 is MNHNY and CDR2 is SVGAGI in the germline V gene (reference sequence). CDR3 length equals 15 residues.